This TCR beta chain was obtained from a study of cytomegalovirus exposure and HLA in healthy donors. Broader study findings: It was approximately 150 TCR beta chains that were listed as cytomegalovirus-associated. TCR beta sequences reportedly predicted the HLA-A and HLA-B alleles of most subjects accurately. An analysis done earlier found most TCR beta V segments productive about 87% or about 30% of the time.

V was clipped by 0 bases and J by 1 base, with 9 bases between them. Germline CDR1 and CDR2: SGHRS and YFSETQ. This CDR3 spans 15 amino acids. Turning to this clone: What it recognizes is unknown.

13 Jbeta primers and 60 Vbeta primers were used for the PCR. Sequencing was performed with immunoSEQ multiplex PCR; in TCRdb, only in-frame clones are kept and a portion is missing. The repertoire holds 130,000 to 150,000 clones, with around 74% as singletons. V gene TRBV5-1 combines with J gene TRBJ2-3; no clear D. The sequence was collected from a young man in good health and CMV-seropositive. Specimen: PBMCs. The CDR3 sequence is CASSLEASRTDTQYF. The CDR3 bases are TGCGCCAGCAGCTTGGAAGCATCCCGCACAGATACGCAGTATTTT.